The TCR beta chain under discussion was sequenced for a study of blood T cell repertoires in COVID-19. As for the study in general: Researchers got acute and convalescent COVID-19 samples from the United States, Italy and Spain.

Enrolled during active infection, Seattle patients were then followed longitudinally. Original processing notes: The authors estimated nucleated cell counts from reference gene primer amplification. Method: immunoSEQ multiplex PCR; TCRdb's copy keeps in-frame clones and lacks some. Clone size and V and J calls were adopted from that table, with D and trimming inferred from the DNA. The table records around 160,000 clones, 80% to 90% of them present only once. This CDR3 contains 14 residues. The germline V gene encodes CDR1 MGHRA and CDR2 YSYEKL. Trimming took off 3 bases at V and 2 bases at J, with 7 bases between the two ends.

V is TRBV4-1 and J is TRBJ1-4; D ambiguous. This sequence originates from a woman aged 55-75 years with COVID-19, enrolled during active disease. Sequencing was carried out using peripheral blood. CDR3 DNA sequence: TGCGCCAGCAGCCAGGTGGCTACTAATGAAAAACTGTTTTTT. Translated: CASSQVATNEKLFF.